This T cell receptor beta chain is from a study of shared clonotypes between healthy human individuals. Generated by immunoSEQ multiplex PCR, the TCRdb table keeps only in-frame clones and is missing some. This repertoire shows roughly 760,000 clones, 74% found once; its top ten account for approximately 1.7%. Per the germline V gene, CDR1 is MDHEN and CDR2 is SYDVKM. CDR3 length equals 15 residues. Between the trimmed V and J ends, which lost 2 bases and 1 base, there was a span of 9 bases. Sequencing used memory CD4+ T cells sorted from blood. This sample's subset: CD45RA-negative fraction. The source is a woman in her 30s in good health. V and J are TRBV28 and TRBJ2-1; D may be TRBD2 (6 bases). The CDR3 loop reads CASSLHSGSYNEQFF. DNA of the CDR3: TGTGCCAGCAGTTTACATAGCGGATCCTACAATGAGCAGTTCTTC. Using reference TRBV28 and TRBJ2-1 for the parts outside the CDR3, the full variable domain is DVKVTQSSRYLVKRTGEKVFLECVQDMDHENMFWYRQDPGLGLRLIYFSYDVKMKEKGDIPEGYSVSREKKERFSLILESASTNQTSMYLCASSLHSGSYNEQFFGPGTRLTVL.